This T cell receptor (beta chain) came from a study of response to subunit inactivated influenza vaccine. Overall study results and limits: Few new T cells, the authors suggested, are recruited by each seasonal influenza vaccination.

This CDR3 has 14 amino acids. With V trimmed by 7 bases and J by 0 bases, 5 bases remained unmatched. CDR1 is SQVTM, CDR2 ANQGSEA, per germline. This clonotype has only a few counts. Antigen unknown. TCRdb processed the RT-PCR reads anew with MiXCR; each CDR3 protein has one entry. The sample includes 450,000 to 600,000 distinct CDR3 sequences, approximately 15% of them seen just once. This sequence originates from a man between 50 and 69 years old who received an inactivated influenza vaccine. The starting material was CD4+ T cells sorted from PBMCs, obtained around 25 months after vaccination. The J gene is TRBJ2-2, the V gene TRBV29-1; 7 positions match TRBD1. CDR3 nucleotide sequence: TGCAGCGCTGCGACAGGGTCGAACACCGGGGAGCTGTTTTTT. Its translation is CSAATGSNTGELFF.